The subject of this entry is one T cell receptor (beta chain). Sequencing used immunoSEQ multiplex PCR; TCRdb keeps in-frame clones, though not all of them. The table has around 60,000 clones, about 89% seen once; the top ten hold 0.4% to 0.55%. These data come from a study of T cell changes during pregnancy in multiple sclerosis. Between the trimmed V and J ends, which lost 4 bases and 4 bases, there was a span of 13 bases. Germline lookup yields CDR1 SQVTM and CDR2 ANQGSEA. The CDR3 runs to 13 residues. The chain uses TRBV29-1 and TRBJ1-1, with D perhaps matching TRBD1 (6 bases). The source of this sequence is a female donor in good health, enrolled as a control in a pregnancy study. The specimen was CD4+ T cells from peripheral blood mononuclear cells, collected after pregnancy. As DNA, the CDR3 is TGCAGCGTTGTCCGGGGGGCGACCACTGAAGCTTTCTTT. Translating gives CSVVRGATTEAFF.